Below are 11 T cell receptor beta chains sequenced from a single sample in a study of control samples from healthy donors and cancer patients. This table comes from immunoSEQ multiplex PCR, and its TCRdb copy is limited to in-frame clones, with some not included. The repertoire includes 35,000 to 50,000 clones, around four fifths of them detected once, and about half sits in the top ten. Material for sequencing was blood. The receptor set was obtained from a man aged 55 to 70 in good health.

This clone is termed medium-sized (0.01 to 0.1%). The genes are TRBV3-1 (or the pseudogene TRBV3-2) and TRBJ1-6; 8 bases are a match to TRBD1. Germline V gene lookup returns CDR1 LGHDT and CDR2 YNNKEL (reference sequence). Trimming cost V 4 bases and J 11 bases; bases outside gene matches: 25. This CDR3 is 20 amino acids long. The CDR3 is CASSPNFKLTYRGILTPLHF. Written as DNA, the CDR3 is TGTGCCAGCAGCCCGAATTTTAAACTGACATACAGGGGGATATTGACACCCCTCCACTTT.

The gene calls are TRBV19 and TRBJ1-5, with TRBD1 as a possible D gene (5 bases). In germline, CDR1 is LNHDA, CDR2 SQIVND (reference sequence). The V and J ends lost 3 bases and 4 bases respectively, with 16 bases between them. The CDR3 consists of 16 residues. The CDR3 here is CASSIRSKGQNQPQHF. The CDR3 bases are TGTGCCAGTAGTATTCGGTCGAAGGGGCAGAATCAGCCCCAGCATTTT.

This clone appeared a few times. V and J are TRBV18 and TRBJ2-7; 8 bases fit TRBD2. Germline CDR1 is KGHSH and CDR2 is LQKENI. The CDR3 totals 13 residues. V was clipped by 4 bases and J by 3 bases; unmatched bases: 2. The CDR3 loop is CASSLAGNYEQYF. The CDR3 bases are TGTGCCAGCTCACTAGCGGGGAACTACGAGCAGTACTTC.

This clone has just one count. The chain combines TRBV18 with TRBJ2-7; a weak D match, TRBD1 (5 bases). This CDR3 has 14 amino acids. Germline CDR1 reads KGHSH; CDR2 reads LQKENI. V gave up 6 bases and J gave up 2 bases, with 14 bases separating them. Here the CDR3 DNA reads TGTGCCAGCTCTTGGGGCGCTCAAACCTACGAGCAGTACTTC. The encoded protein is CASSWGAQTYEQYF.

By share of the sample, this clone is medium-sized (0.01 to 0.1%). The J gene is TRBJ2-1, the V gene TRBV4-3; 9 bases map to TRBD2. The ends lost 0 bases at V and 4 bases at J; junction bases unmatched: 7. Germline-derived CDR1 and CDR2 are LGHNA and YSLEER. This CDR3 region has 17 residues. CDR3 loop: CASSQDEAGGPYNEQFF. CDR3 nucleotides: TGCGCCAGCAGCCAAGATGAAGCGGGGGGCCCTTACAATGAGCAGTTCTTC.

The chain carries TRBV9 and TRBJ2-5; 12 bases align to TRBD2. Trimming at V came to 1 base and at J to 4 bases, leaving 2 bases not matched to a gene. The CDR3 contains 15 residues. The germline gives CDR1 SGDLS, CDR2 YYNGEE. The CDR3 coding sequence is TGTGCCAGCAGCGTACCTAGCGGGGGGGTAGAGACCCAGTACTTC. Its protein is CASSVPSGGVETQYF.

The rearrangement links TRBV12-3 or TRBV12-4 to TRBJ1-2; possible D gene TRBD1, 5 bases. Trimming pared 2 bases from V and 4 bases from J, leaving 5 bases between. CDR3 length: 12 residues. The CDR3 DNA reads as TGTGCCAGCAGTTTACAGGGCTATGGCTACACCTTC. This translates into CASSLQGYGYTF.

This clone was recorded once. The chain recombines TRBV7-2 with TRBJ2-1; perhaps TRBD2 as D (5 bases). CDR1 is SGHTA and CDR2 is FQGNSA in the germline V gene. The CDR3 has 15 residues. The ends were cut back, 1 base at V and 6 bases at J, with 13 bases in the middle. DNA of the CDR3: TGTGCCAGCAGCTTAGGGGAATTACTAGGCAATGAGCAGTTCTTC. It yields the protein CASSLGELLGNEQFF. Drawing the rest from reference TRBV7-2 and TRBJ2-1, the complete variable domain is GAGVSQSPSNKVTEKGKDVELRCDPISGHTALYWYRQSLGQGLEFLIYFQGNSAPDKSGLPSDRFSAERTGGSVSTLTIQRTQQEDSAVYLCASSLGELLGNEQFFGPGTRLTVL.

The genes are TRBV30 and TRBJ1-1; a weak D match, TRBD1 (5 bases). CDR1 is GTSNPN and CDR2 is SVGIG in the germline V gene (reference sequence). The CDR3 runs 12 residues. V lost 0 bases to trimming and J lost 10 bases, with 12 bases between them. The chain's CDR3 is CAWSVLGGAAFF. CDR3 sequence (DNA): TGTGCCTGGAGTGTACTGGGGGGAGCAGCTTTCTTT. The full variable domain, completed using reference TRBV30 and TRBJ1-1, is SQTIHQWPATLVQPVGSPLSLECTVEGTSNPNLYWYRQAAGRGLQLLFYSVGIGQISSEVPQNLSASRPQDRQFILSSKKLLLSDSGFYLCAWSVLGGAAFFGQGTRLTVV.

This chain joins TRBV19 and TRBJ1-2; no definite D call. Germline loops: CDR1 LNHDA, CDR2 SQIVND (reference sequence). V was cut by 7 bases and J by 0 bases, with 12 bases left in between. The CDR3 spans 14 residues. The CDR3 region has the DNA TGTGCCAGTACAGGCGCCGTATCTAACTATGGCTACACCTTC. Amino acids: CASTGAVSNYGYTF.

This clone came up once. V and J are TRBV6-5 and TRBJ2-2; D call uncertain. The CDR3 consists of 13 residues. The V gene's germline CDR1 is MNHEY and CDR2 SVGAGI. V shed 6 bases and J shed 5 bases, with 10 bases lying between them. In nucleotides, the CDR3 is TGTGCCAGCAGCCCCGTTCGGACCGGGGAGCTGTTTTTT. It is translated as CASSPVRTGELFF.